Listed below are T cell receptor beta chains from one sample, sequenced in a study of shared clonotypes between healthy human individuals. The table came from immunoSEQ multiplex PCR; TCRdb's copy has only in-frame clones and leaves some out. The data hold 1.5 million to 2.5 million clones, with about 94% observed a single time. Material for sequencing was naive CD8+ T cells sorted from blood. The receptors were gathered from a man between 18 and 29 years old in good health. The CDR3 runs from the conserved cysteine through the conserved F or W. A D gene is named only where the DNA matches it firmly. Rows give clone size only sometimes, using once, few, many, or a class for an expanded clone.

V gene: TRBV7-9
D gene: TRBD1
clone size: -
J gene: TRBJ2-7
CDR3 protein: CASSSELGQGYEQYF
CDR3 DNA: TGTGCCAGCAGCTCAGAATTGGGACAGGGGTACGAGCAGTACTTC

V gene: TRBV11-2
D gene: -
clone size: few
J gene: TRBJ1-5
CDR3 protein: CASSLSDQPQHF
CDR3 DNA: TGTGCCAGCAGCTTATCTGATCAGCCCCAGCATTTT

V gene: TRBV7-9
D gene: -
clone size: -
J gene: TRBJ2-5
CDR3 protein: CASSLVLTGQETQYF
CDR3 DNA: TGTGCCAGCAGCTTAGTCCTCACAGGCCAAGAGACCCAGTACTTC

V gene: TRBV4-3
D gene: -
clone size: -
J gene: TRBJ2-7
CDR3 protein: CASSQDLGGYEQYF
CDR3 DNA: TGCGCCAGCAGCCAAGATCTGGGGGGCTACGAGCAGTACTTC

V gene: TRBV2
D gene: TRBD1
clone size: -
J gene: TRBJ1-1
CDR3 protein: CASSHQGADTEAFF
CDR3 DNA: TGTGCCAGCAGTCATCAGGGGGCAGACACTGAAGCTTTCTTT

V gene: TRBV18
D gene: -
clone size: -
J gene: TRBJ2-7
CDR3 protein: CASSPPTGSTYEQYF
CDR3 DNA: TGTGCCAGCTCACCACCTACGGGTTCGACCTACGAGCAGTACTTC

V gene: TRBV5-6
D gene: -
clone size: -
J gene: TRBJ1-5
CDR3 protein: CASSGQSNQPQHF
CDR3 DNA: TGTGCCAGCAGCGGACAATCCAATCAGCCCCAGCATTTT

V gene: TRBV5-6
D gene: TRBD1
clone size: -
J gene: TRBJ2-7
CDR3 protein: CASSLEGQALYEQYF
CDR3 DNA: TGTGCCAGCAGCTTGGAGGGACAGGCCCTCTACGAGCAGTACTTC

V gene: TRBV9
D gene: -
clone size: -
J gene: TRBJ1-6
CDR3 protein: CASSLGINSPLHF
CDR3 DNA: TGTGCCAGCAGCTTAGGAATCAATTCACCCCTCCACTTT

V gene: TRBV7-8
D gene: -
clone size: -
J gene: TRBJ2-1
CDR3 protein: CASSPGREQFF
CDR3 DNA: TGTGCCAGCAGCCCCGGGCGAGAGCAGTTCTTC

V gene: TRBV19
D gene: -
clone size: -
J gene: TRBJ1-2
CDR3 protein: CASLGGANGYTF
CDR3 DNA: TGTGCCAGTTTGGGGGGGGCCAATGGCTACACCTTC

V gene: TRBV6-5
D gene: -
clone size: -
J gene: TRBJ2-2
CDR3 protein: CASSYLQGTGELFF
CDR3 DNA: TGTGCCAGCAGTTACTTGCAGGGGACCGGGGAGCTGTTTTTT

V gene: TRBV5-1
D gene: -
clone size: -
J gene: TRBJ1-1
CDR3 protein: CASSLQGQMNTEAFF
CDR3 DNA: TGCGCCAGCAGCTTACAGGGACAAATGAACACTGAAGCTTTCTTT

V gene: TRBV19
D gene: -
clone size: -
J gene: TRBJ1-2
CDR3 protein: CASSPQENYGYTF
CDR3 DNA: TGTGCCAGTAGTCCCCAGGAGAACTATGGCTACACCTTC

V gene: TRBV28
D gene: -
clone size: -
J gene: TRBJ2-7
CDR3 protein: CASSGDPSYEQYF
CDR3 DNA: TGTGCCAGCAGCGGGGACCCTTCCTACGAGCAGTACTTC

V gene: TRBV6-5
D gene: -
clone size: few
J gene: TRBJ2-7
CDR3 protein: CASSYSEGPVYEQYF
CDR3 DNA: TGTGCCAGCAGTTACTCTGAAGGGCCAGTCTACGAGCAGTACTTC

V gene: TRBV7-3
D gene: -
clone size: -
J gene: TRBJ2-3
CDR3 protein: CASSLKRGRDKSTDTQYF
CDR3 DNA: TGTGCCAGCAGCTTAAAAAGAGGCCGTGACAAGAGCACAGATACGCAGTATTTT

V gene: TRBV4-1
D gene: TRBD1
clone size: -
J gene: TRBJ2-2
CDR3 protein: CASSTTGFNTGELFF
CDR3 DNA: TGCGCCAGCAGCACGACAGGGTTCAACACCGGGGAGCTGTTTTTT

V gene: TRBV19
D gene: -
clone size: -
J gene: TRBJ1-3
CDR3 protein: CASSIDPGLGNTIYF
CDR3 DNA: TGTGCCAGTAGTATAGATCCAGGACTTGGAAACACCATATATTTT

V gene: TRBV6-1
D gene: TRBD2
clone size: -
J gene: TRBJ2-1
CDR3 protein: CASSEEREGNEQFF
CDR3 DNA: TGTGCCAGCAGTGAAGAAAGGGAGGGCAATGAGCAGTTCTTC

V gene: TRBV9
D gene: -
clone size: -
J gene: TRBJ2-1
CDR3 protein: CASSVASGFNEQFF
CDR3 DNA: TGTGCCAGCAGCGTAGCTTCGGGTTTTAATGAGCAGTTCTTC

V gene: TRBV6-6
D gene: TRBD1
clone size: -
J gene: TRBJ1-5
CDR3 protein: CATLQGVNQPQHF
CDR3 DNA: TGTGCCACTCTACAGGGGGTTAATCAGCCCCAGCATTTT

V gene: TRBV11-2
D gene: -
clone size: -
J gene: TRBJ1-2
CDR3 protein: CASSFSGAVYGYTF
CDR3 DNA: TGTGCCAGCAGCTTTTCCGGGGCAGTCTATGGCTACACCTTC

V gene: TRBV10-3
D gene: TRBD2
clone size: once
J gene: TRBJ2-7
CDR3 protein: CAISPPGLEGEQYF
CDR3 DNA: TGTGCCATCAGTCCCCCGGGACTAGAAGGCGAGCAGTACTTC

V gene: TRBV7-9
D gene: TRBD1
clone size: few
J gene: TRBJ1-2
CDR3 protein: CASSLGQGEFYGYTF
CDR3 DNA: TGTGCCAGCAGCCTTGGACAGGGGGAATTCTATGGCTACACCTTC

V gene: TRBV5-6
D gene: TRBD1
clone size: -
J gene: TRBJ2-7
CDR3 protein: CASSLAVQGAYEQYF
CDR3 DNA: TGTGCCAGCAGCTTGGCGGTACAGGGGGCCTACGAGCAGTACTTC

V gene: TRBV7-8
D gene: TRBD1
clone size: -
J gene: TRBJ2-7
CDR3 protein: CASSRQGSSYEQYF
CDR3 DNA: TGTGCCAGCAGCCGACAGGGAAGCTCCTACGAGCAGTACTTC

V gene: TRBV5-3
D gene: TRBD1
clone size: once
J gene: TRBJ2-5
CDR3 protein: CARSFGQGSQETQYF
CDR3 DNA: TGTGCCAGAAGCTTCGGACAGGGCTCACAAGAGACCCAGTACTTC

V gene: TRBV19
D gene: -
clone size: -
J gene: TRBJ2-2
CDR3 protein: CASSIMVDGELFF
CDR3 DNA: TGTGCCAGTAGTATTATGGTAGACGGGGAGCTGTTTTTT

V gene: TRBV6-1
D gene: TRBD1
clone size: -
J gene: TRBJ2-5
CDR3 protein: CASTYDRVETQYF
CDR3 DNA: TGTGCCAGCACCTATGACAGGGTGGAGACCCAGTACTTC

V gene: TRBV28
D gene: -
clone size: -
J gene: TRBJ1-2
CDR3 protein: CASPYPSYGYTF
CDR3 DNA: TGTGCCAGCCCATATCCCTCCTATGGCTACACCTTC

V gene: TRBV27
D gene: TRBD2
clone size: -
J gene: TRBJ2-7
CDR3 protein: CASSPDTGGFEQYF
CDR3 DNA: TGTGCCAGCAGTCCCGACACGGGAGGGTTCGAGCAGTACTTC

V gene: TRBV5-4
D gene: TRBD2
clone size: -
J gene: TRBJ2-7
CDR3 protein: CASSPGGGTNYEQYF
CDR3 DNA: TGTGCCAGCAGCCCCGGGGGAGGGACTAACTACGAGCAGTACTTC

V gene: TRBV27
D gene: TRBD1
clone size: -
J gene: TRBJ2-7
CDR3 protein: CASTSIGTGDHEQYF
CDR3 DNA: TGTGCCAGCACCTCCATCGGGACAGGGGACCACGAGCAGTACTTC

V gene: TRBV4-3
D gene: TRBD2
clone size: -
J gene: TRBJ2-4
CDR3 protein: CASSQGWIAGGLAKNIQYF
CDR3 DNA: TGCGCCAGCAGCCAAGGGTGGATAGCGGGAGGATTAGCCAAAAACATTCAGTACTTC

V gene: TRBV5-6
D gene: TRBD1
clone size: -
J gene: TRBJ2-1
CDR3 protein: CASTTSGQPYNEQFF
CDR3 DNA: TGTGCCAGCACCACCTCGGGACAGCCTTACAATGAGCAGTTCTTC

V gene: TRBV2
D gene: -
clone size: -
J gene: TRBJ2-1
CDR3 protein: CASSEGYEQFF
CDR3 DNA: TGTGCCAGCAGTGAGGGCTATGAGCAGTTCTTC

V gene: TRBV10-2
D gene: TRBD2
clone size: once
J gene: TRBJ2-7
CDR3 protein: CASSASGTAVYEQYF
CDR3 DNA: TGCGCCAGCAGCGCTAGCGGGACAGCGGTTTACGAGCAGTACTTC

V gene: TRBV7-8
D gene: TRBD2
clone size: -
J gene: TRBJ2-5
CDR3 protein: CASSFRLAGGIQETQYF
CDR3 DNA: TGTGCCAGCAGCTTTCGACTAGCGGGGGGAATTCAAGAGACCCAGTACTTC

V gene: TRBV11-2
D gene: -
clone size: -
J gene: TRBJ2-7
CDR3 protein: CASSLSGFHEYEQYF
CDR3 DNA: TGTGCCAGCAGTCTTTCGGGTTTCCATGAGTACGAGCAGTACTTC

V gene: TRBV4-1
D gene: TRBD1
clone size: -
J gene: TRBJ2-3
CDR3 protein: CASRDEQGLTDTQYF
CDR3 DNA: TGCGCCAGCAGAGATGAACAGGGGTTAACAGATACGCAGTATTTT

V gene: TRBV27
D gene: -
clone size: -
J gene: TRBJ2-7
CDR3 protein: CASSLSRNSYEQYF
CDR3 DNA: TGTGCCAGCAGTTTATCAAGGAATTCCTACGAGCAGTACTTC

V gene: TRBV6-5
D gene: -
clone size: -
J gene: TRBJ2-1
CDR3 protein: CASKIPGYNEQFF
CDR3 DNA: TGTGCCAGCAAGATCCCTGGCTACAATGAGCAGTTCTTC

V gene: TRBV4-1
D gene: -
clone size: -
J gene: TRBJ1-1
CDR3 protein: CASSHEPKSYREAFF
CDR3 DNA: TGCGCCAGCAGCCATGAGCCTAAAAGTTACCGTGAAGCTTTCTTT

V gene: TRBV5-1
D gene: TRBD2
clone size: once
J gene: TRBJ2-7
CDR3 protein: CASSLMGLAGLAYEQYF
CDR3 DNA: TGCGCCAGCAGCTTGATGGGACTAGCGGGGTTGGCGTACGAGCAGTACTTC

V gene: TRBV4-1
D gene: TRBD2
clone size: -
J gene: TRBJ2-1
CDR3 protein: CASNQERKLAGIRSSYNEQFF
CDR3 DNA: TGCGCCAGCAACCAAGAAAGAAAACTAGCGGGGATCCGGAGCTCCTACAATGAGCAGTTCTTC

V gene: TRBV7-8
D gene: -
clone size: -
J gene: TRBJ2-7
CDR3 protein: CASSLYLTGDYEQYF
CDR3 DNA: TGTGCCAGCAGCCTCTATCTAACGGGGGACTACGAGCAGTACTTC

V gene: TRBV4-1
D gene: TRBD1
clone size: -
J gene: TRBJ2-7
CDR3 protein: CASSQVARGHIEQYF
CDR3 DNA: TGCGCCAGCAGCCAAGTTGCTAGGGGGCATATCGAGCAGTACTTC

V gene: TRBV30
D gene: TRBD2
clone size: -
J gene: TRBJ2-7
CDR3 protein: CAWSFGLADTYEQYF
CDR3 DNA: TGTGCCTGGAGTTTTGGACTAGCGGACACCTACGAGCAGTACTTC

V gene: TRBV28
D gene: TRBD1
clone size: -
J gene: TRBJ2-7
CDR3 protein: CASSFGTGGFYEQYF
CDR3 DNA: TGTGCCAGCAGTTTCGGTACAGGGGGTTTCTACGAGCAGTACTTC

V gene: TRBV7-9
D gene: -
clone size: -
J gene: TRBJ2-7
CDR3 protein: CASSQGRSSYEQYF
CDR3 DNA: TGCGCCAGCAGCCAAGGCAGGTCCTCCTACGAGCAGTACTTC

V gene: TRBV27
D gene: -
clone size: -
J gene: TRBJ1-6
CDR3 protein: CASSLGPPAPLHF
CDR3 DNA: TGTGCCAGCAGTTTGGGCCCCCCGGCACCCCTCCACTTT

V gene: TRBV5-4
D gene: TRBD1
clone size: -
J gene: TRBJ2-5
CDR3 protein: CASSEWDRGSQETQYF
CDR3 DNA: TGTGCCAGCAGCGAATGGGACAGGGGGTCCCAAGAGACCCAGTACTTC

V gene: TRBV5-6
D gene: TRBD2
clone size: -
J gene: TRBJ2-5
CDR3 protein: CASSWKGVGGLAFQETQYF
CDR3 DNA: TGTGCCAGCAGCTGGAAAGGGGTGGGGGGACTAGCGTTTCAAGAGACCCAGTACTTC

V gene: TRBV4-1
D gene: -
clone size: once
J gene: TRBJ2-7
CDR3 protein: CASSQEPPHSSYEQYF
CDR3 DNA: TGCGCCAGCAGCCAAGAACCTCCCCACTCGTCCTACGAGCAGTACTTC

V gene: TRBV6-1
D gene: TRBD2
clone size: -
J gene: TRBJ2-1
CDR3 protein: CASRLAGAGNEQFF
CDR3 DNA: TGTGCCAGCAGGCTAGCGGGAGCAGGCAATGAGCAGTTCTTC

V gene: TRBV6-6
D gene: -
clone size: -
J gene: TRBJ1-5
CDR3 protein: CASSYVRGAQHF
CDR3 DNA: TGTGCCAGCAGTTACGTCCGAGGGGCCCAGCATTTT

V gene: TRBV27
D gene: -
clone size: -
J gene: TRBJ2-7
CDR3 protein: CASSLSAVTYEQYF
CDR3 DNA: TGTGCCAGCAGTTTATCCGCCGTGACCTACGAGCAGTACTTC

V gene: TRBV5-6
D gene: -
clone size: -
J gene: TRBJ1-1
CDR3 protein: CASSLDGRDTEAFF
CDR3 DNA: TGTGCCAGCAGCTTGGATGGTCGGGACACTGAAGCTTTCTTT